The sequence of this T cell receptor beta chain was determined in a study of shared clonotypes between healthy human individuals. Naive CD8 cells were CD45RO-negative, positively selected for CCR7, excluding terminally differentiated effector memory CD45RA+ cells. Deletions cut 3 bases from V and 3 bases from J, with 7 bases between. Germline CDR1 and CDR2: SGDLS and YYNGEE. The CDR3 length is 12 residues. In the case of this clone: The antigen is undetermined.

Sequenced by immunoSEQ multiplex PCR; TCRdb stores in-frame clones only, minus some. The sample holds about 1.9 million clones, over 85% seen once. Whole-study results and caveats: Roughly 5% of naive CD4 clonotypes were common to a few donors.

The sequence was obtained from a man aged 18 to 30 in good health. Some clones in this sample may be carry-over from other donors' samples. The chain has TRBV9 and TRBJ2-7; no firm D call. Sequenced sample: naive CD8+ T cells from PBMCs. This CDR3 reads CASSGPYYEQYF. The CDR3 DNA sequence: TGTGCCAGCAGCGGACCTTACTACGAGCAGTACTTC.